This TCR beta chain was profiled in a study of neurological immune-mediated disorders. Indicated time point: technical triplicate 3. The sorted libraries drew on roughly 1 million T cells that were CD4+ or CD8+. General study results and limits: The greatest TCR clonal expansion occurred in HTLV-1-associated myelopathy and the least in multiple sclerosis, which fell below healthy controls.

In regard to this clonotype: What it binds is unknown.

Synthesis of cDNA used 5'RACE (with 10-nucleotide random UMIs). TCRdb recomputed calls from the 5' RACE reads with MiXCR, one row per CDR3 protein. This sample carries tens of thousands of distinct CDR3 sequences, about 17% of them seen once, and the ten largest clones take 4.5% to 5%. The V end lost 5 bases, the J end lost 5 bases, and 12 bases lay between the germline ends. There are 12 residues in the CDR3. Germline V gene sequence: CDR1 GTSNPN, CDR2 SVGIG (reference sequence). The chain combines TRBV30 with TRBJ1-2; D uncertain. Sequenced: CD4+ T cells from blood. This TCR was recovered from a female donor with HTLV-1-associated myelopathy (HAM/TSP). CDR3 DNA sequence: TGTGCCTGGGGACTCCCTAGGTATGGCTACACCTTC. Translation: CAWGLPRYGYTF.